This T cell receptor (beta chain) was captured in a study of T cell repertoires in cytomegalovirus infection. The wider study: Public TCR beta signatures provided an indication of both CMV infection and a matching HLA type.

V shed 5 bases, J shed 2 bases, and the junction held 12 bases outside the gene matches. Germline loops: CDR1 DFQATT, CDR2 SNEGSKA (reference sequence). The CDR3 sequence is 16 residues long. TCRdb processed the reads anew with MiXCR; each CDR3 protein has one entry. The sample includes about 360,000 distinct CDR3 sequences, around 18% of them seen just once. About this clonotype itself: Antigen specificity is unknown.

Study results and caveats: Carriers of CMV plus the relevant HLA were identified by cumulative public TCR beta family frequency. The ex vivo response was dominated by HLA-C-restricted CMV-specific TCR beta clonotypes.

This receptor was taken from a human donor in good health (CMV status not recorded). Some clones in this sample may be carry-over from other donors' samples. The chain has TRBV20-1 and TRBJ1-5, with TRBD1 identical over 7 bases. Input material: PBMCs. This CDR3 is CSASDRDGGGNQPQHF. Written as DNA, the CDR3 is TGCAGTGCTTCAGACAGGGATGGTGGAGGCAATCAGCCCCAGCATTTT.